The source of this T cell receptor (beta chain) is a study of blood T cell repertoires in COVID-19. The authors' processing: Reference gene primer amplification gave nucleated cell count estimates. TCRdb keeps only in-frame clones here, not all; method: immunoSEQ multiplex PCR. The DNA was the basis for D and trimming; V, J and clone size are from that table. The repertoire holds around 300,000 clones, 90% seen once, with approximately 4% in the top ten. The sample taken for sequencing was peripheral blood. The sequence was collected from a woman between 40 and 50 years old with acute or convalescent COVID-19.

Here the CDR3 reads CASSIQIPSSPLHF. In DNA, the CDR3 is TGTGCCAGTAGTATTCAGATCCCTAGTTCACCCCTCCACTTT. V usage is TRBV19 and J usage is TRBJ1-6; D is ambiguous. CDR1 is LNHDA and CDR2 is SQIVND in the germline V gene (reference sequence). The CDR3 sequence is 14 residues long. The V end lost 3 bases, the J end lost 9 bases, and 12 bases lay between the germline ends.